The 22 T cell receptor beta chains in this list originate from one sample, sequenced in a study of human CD8 memory T cell subsets. Construction of TCR beta libraries was accomplished by means of UMI-labeled 5' RACE. For each CDR3 protein, TCRdb gives one entry from its re-call of the 5' RACE reads, without DNA. This table lists approximately 10,000 distinct CDR3 sequences. Specimen: CD8+ stem-like memory T cells (TSCM and TCM) sorted from PBMCs. Indicated subset: stem-like memory CD8 T cells (TSTEM), CCR7+ PD-1- TIGIT-. These receptors were obtained from a human donor in good health.

The gene calls are TRBV23-1 and TRBJ2-5. TRBV23-1 is known as an ORF, though its function is uncertain. There are 14 residues in the CDR3. CDR3 loop: CASSHGSGQETQYF.

This clonotype is identified as medium-sized (0.01 to 0.1%) from frequency. V gene TRBV6-6 combines with J gene TRBJ1-1; TCRdb's D call, TRBD1, is unchecked because there is no DNA. Germline CDR1 reads MNHNY; CDR2 reads SVGAGI (reference sequence). The CDR3 totals 13 residues. The CDR3 is CASSYVGPREAFF.

The rearrangement joins TRBV7-9 to TRBJ2-7; absent DNA, TCRdb's TRBD2 call cannot be checked. The CDR3 spans 12 residues. Germline values: CDR1 SEHNR, CDR2 FQNEAQ (reference sequence). This chain's CDR3 is CASSSDGREQYF. Full variable domain (remainder filled in from reference TRBV7-9 and TRBJ2-7): DTGVSQNPRHKITKRGQNVTFRCDPISEHNRLYWYRQTLGQGPEFLTYFQNEAQLEKSRLLSDRFSAERPKGSFSTLEIQRTEQGDSAMYLCASSSDGREQYFGPGTRLTVT.

The chain is built from TRBV29-1 and TRBJ2-6. Germline CDR1 is SQVTM and CDR2 is ANQGSEA. The CDR3 contains 16 residues. CDR3 in amino acids: CSVESPERSGANVLTF.

The J gene is TRBJ2-2, the V gene TRBV7-6; lacking DNA, the TRBD1 call made by TCRdb goes unchecked. Germline lookup yields CDR1 SGHVS and CDR2 FNYEAQ. The CDR3 is 16 amino acids. CDR3 protein: CASSLAQGTNTGELFF.

The rearrangement links TRBV18 to TRBJ2-7. Germline V gene lookup returns CDR1 KGHSH and CDR2 LQKENI. The CDR3 sequence is 15 residues long. CDR3 protein: CASSPPGGLVYEQYF.

The chain joins TRBV4-3 to TRBJ2-1; the TCRdb call, TRBD2, lacks DNA for checking. This CDR3 comprises 17 residues. In germline, CDR1 is LGHNA, CDR2 YSLEER. CDR3 residues: CASSQGRGAGGYNEQFF.

The chain carries TRBV2 and TRBJ2-5; the D gene TCRdb calls, TRBD1, cannot be checked with no DNA. This CDR3 spans 15 amino acids. Per the germline V gene, CDR1 is SNHLY and CDR2 is FYNNEI. CDR3: CASENSAGSQETQYF.

The chain links TRBV28 to TRBJ2-7; TCRdb picks TRBD1, but there is no DNA to check that call. CDR3 length equals 13 residues. Germline V gives CDR1 MDHEN, CDR2 SYDVKM. CDR3 protein: CASSPGHGYEQYF.

The chain couples TRBV11-2 to TRBJ2-2; TCRdb names TRBD1, which stays unverified in the absence of DNA. The CDR3 loop spans 14 amino acids. Looked up from germline, CDR1 is SGHAT and CDR2 is FQNNGV. The chain's CDR3 is CASTYQGDTGELFF.

The rearrangement joins TRBV20-1 to TRBJ2-2; TCRdb's D call, TRBD1, is unchecked because there is no DNA. The CDR3 extends over 15 amino acids. Germline V lookup: CDR1 DFQATT, CDR2 SNEGSKA (reference sequence). The CDR3 loop is CSARDLQGAGGELFF.

The chain is built from TRBV4-3 and TRBJ2-5; no DNA is available, so the TRBD2 call from TCRdb remains unchecked. The CDR3 loop spans 18 amino acids. Per germline, CDR1 LGHNA and CDR2 YSLEER. CDR3 residues: CASSQDLSLAGTQETQYF.

The J gene is TRBJ2-3, the V gene TRBV10-3; TCRdb picks TRBD2, but there is no DNA to check that call. In germline, CDR1 is ENHRY, CDR2 SYGVKD. CDR3 length equals 17 residues. The CDR3 sequence: CAISDTAMEELKDTQYF.

This chain joins TRBV5-4 and TRBJ2-5; TCRdb proposes TRBD2, but this gene call is untestable without DNA. CDR1 SGHNT and CDR2 YYREEE come from the germline V gene (reference sequence). The CDR3 runs 15 residues. The CDR3 loop is CASSLRGLSQETQYF.

The genes are TRBV6-5 and TRBJ2-1; with no DNA, the TCRdb D assignment of TRBD1 cannot be verified. The CDR3 loop spans 16 amino acids. Germline CDR1 and CDR2: MNHEY and SVGAGI. CDR3 in amino acids: CASSYTDRGKRNEQFF.

The chain couples TRBV16 to TRBJ2-1; TCRdb outputs TRBD2, but without DNA this stays unchecked. The germline V gene has CDR1 KGHSY and CDR2 FQNENV. The CDR3 sequence is 16 residues long. The CDR3 protein is CASSPPLAGSYNEQFF. The whole variable domain, filled in from reference TRBV16 and TRBJ2-1, reads GEEVAQTPKHLVRGEGQKAKLYCAPIKGHSYVFWYQQVLKNEFKFLISFQNENVFDETGMPKERFSAKCLPNSPCSLEIQATKLEDSAVYFCASSPPLAGSYNEQFFGPGTRLTVL.

The J gene is TRBJ2-7, the V gene TRBV2; TCRdb calls TRBD1, which cannot be checked without DNA. There are 13 residues in the CDR3. Germline CDR1 reads SNHLY; CDR2 reads FYNNEI. The CDR3 sequence is CASVGQGAYEQYF.

The chain employs TRBV7-9 and TRBJ2-5; TCRdb reports TRBD2, a call that lacks DNA to check it against. The CDR3 runs to 16 residues. The germline V gene has CDR1 SEHNR and CDR2 FQNEAQ (reference sequence). CDR3 sequence: CASSLPGTSGKETQYF.

The gene calls are TRBV14 and TRBJ2-1; no DNA is available, so the TRBD1 call from TCRdb remains unchecked. The CDR3 contains 13 residues. From germline, CDR1 is SGHDN and CDR2 FVKESK. The CDR3 spells CASSQAVPDEQFF.

This chain joins TRBV20-1 and TRBJ1-6; there is no DNA to check the TCRdb D call of TRBD1. The CDR3 extends over 15 amino acids. Germline CDR1 reads DFQATT; CDR2 reads SNEGSKA (reference sequence). CDR3 residues: CSARVGTVYNSPLHF.

The chain has TRBV21-1 and TRBJ2-1; TCRdb outputs TRBD2, but without DNA this stays unchecked. TRBV21-1 counts as a pseudogene. The CDR3 is 16 residues long. The CDR3 region is CASSTPSREYGTEQFF.

The chain's CDR3 is CSVCVPLAGGPSGLYNEQFF. The V gene is TRBV29-1, the J gene TRBJ2-1; TCRdb calls TRBD2, which cannot be checked without DNA. The germline V gene encodes CDR1 SQVTM and CDR2 ANQGSEA. CDR3 length: 20 residues.